A selection of T cell receptor beta chains follows, all from one sample in a study of PD-1 blockade in classical Hodgkin lymphoma. Profiled with immunoSEQ multiplex PCR; TCRdb holds only in-frame clones, not every one. The sample consists of tens of thousands of clones, approximately 71% of them appearing once. This specimen consisted of peripheral blood mononuclear cells (PBMCs), obtained at baseline. The receptors derive from a human donor with classical Hodgkin lymphoma. Each CDR3 is given with its conserved first and last residue. Fields, in order: clone size, J gene, D gene, V gene, CDR3 protein, CDR3 DNA. A D gene is named only where the DNA matches it firmly. Size tells how often a clone was seen (once, few, many) or the class of an expanded clone, and some rows leave it out.

>-|TRBJ2-7|-|TRBV7-3
CASSLIAGDTYEQYF
TGTGCCAGCAGCTTAATTGCGGGGGACACCTACGAGCAGTACTTC
>-|TRBJ1-3|TRBD1|TRBV27
CASKRQGSSGNTIYF
TGTGCCAGCAAACGACAGGGGAGCTCTGGAAACACCATATATTTT
>medium-sized|TRBJ1-2|-|TRBV28
CASSLVGDFTF
TGTGCCAGCAGTTTGGTTGGGGATTTCACCTTC
>-|TRBJ1-2|-|TRBV19
CASSMSFDYGYTF
TGTGCCAGTAGTATGTCGTTCGACTATGGCTACACCTTC
>-|TRBJ2-1|-|TRBV6-1
CASTGDGYNEQFF
TGTGCCAGCACCGGGGACGGCTACAATGAGCAGTTCTTC
>-|TRBJ1-2|-|TRBV5-4
CASSGTINYGYTF
TGTGCCAGCAGCGGCACGATTAACTATGGCTACACCTTC
>-|TRBJ1-1|TRBD1|TRBV27
CASSPLDRDNTEAFF
TGTGCCAGCAGTCCGCTCGACAGGGACAACACTGAAGCTTTCTTT
>-|TRBJ2-3|-|TRBV19
CASSVLGGLTDTQYF
TGTGCCAGTAGTGTACTAGGGGGTCTGACAGATACGCAGTATTTT
>-|TRBJ1-3|-|TRBV6-6
CASSYSSGARNTIYF
TGTGCCAGCAGTTACTCGAGCGGGGCACGAAACACCATATATTTT
>-|TRBJ1-1|-|TRBV10-3
CAISETGNTEAFF
TGTGCCATCAGTGAGACCGGTAACACTGAAGCTTTCTTT
>few|TRBJ1-1|-|TRBV27
CASSLSWQLNTEAFF
TGTGCCAGCAGTTTATCGTGGCAGTTGAACACTGAAGCTTTCTTT
>-|TRBJ1-5|-|TRBV7-6
CASSLAGGYQPQHF
TGTGCCAGCAGCTTAGCGGGAGGTTATCAGCCCCAGCATTTT
>-|TRBJ1-1|-|TRBV14
CASSQQPNTEAFF
TGTGCCAGCAGCCAACAGCCTAATACTGAAGCTTTCTTT
>-|TRBJ2-7|-|TRBV7-2
CASSDRYEQYF
TGTGCCAGCAGCGACCGGTACGAGCAGTACTTC
>-|TRBJ1-5|TRBD1|TRBV4-2
CASSQTGSSNQPQHF
TGTGCCAGCAGCCAGACAGGGAGCAGCAATCAGCCCCAGCATTTT
>-|TRBJ1-2|-|TRBV7-9
CASSSGTGSNYGYTF
TGTGCCAGCAGCTCCGGGACGGGCTCTAACTATGGCTACACCTTC
>few|TRBJ2-5|TRBD2|TRBV9
CASSSGTSLLETQYF
TGTGCCAGCAGCTCGGGGACTAGCTTGCTTGAGACCCAGTACTTC
>once|TRBJ2-5|TRBD2|TRBV11-3
CASSLGYSAGGPPTETQYF
TGTGCCAGCAGCTTAGGTTATTCAGCGGGAGGGCCCCCTACGGAGACCCAGTACTTC
>-|TRBJ1-2|TRBD1|TRBV19
CASSPAGQGGYGYTF
TGTGCCAGTAGCCCCGCGGGACAGGGCGGCTATGGCTACACCTTC
>-|TRBJ2-5|-|TRBV7-8
CASSLGPETQYF
TGTGCCAGCAGCTTAGGACCGGAGACCCAGTACTTC
>medium-sized|TRBJ1-2|-|TRBV6-5
CASRSVADYGYTF
TGTGCCAGCAGATCCGTTGCTGACTATGGCTACACCTTC
>medium-sized|TRBJ1-1|-|TRBV27
CASSLGGHVSNTEAFF
TGTGCCAGCAGTTTAGGAGGACACGTCTCCAACACTGAAGCTTTCTTT
>-|TRBJ2-7|-|TRBV6-6
CASSDLTSRASYEQYF
TGTGCCAGCAGCGACCTAACCTCCCGGGCCTCCTACGAGCAGTACTTC
>-|TRBJ1-2|TRBD1|TRBV5-1
CASSLQGNGYTF
TGCGCCAGCAGCCTACAGGGGAATGGCTACACCTTC
>-|TRBJ2-1|TRBD2|TRBV7-9
CASSWGNSGSPMEQFF
TGTGCCAGCAGTTGGGGGAATAGCGGGAGCCCCATGGAGCAGTTCTTC
>-|TRBJ2-3|TRBD2|TRBV7-2
CASSFTSGGAGDTQYF
TGTGCCAGCAGCTTCACTAGCGGGGGGGCCGGGGATACGCAGTATTTT
>-|TRBJ2-2|TRBD1|TRBV5-4
CASRRDRGVTGELFF
TGTGCCAGCAGGCGGGACAGGGGGGTAACCGGGGAGCTGTTTTTT
>-|TRBJ2-1|TRBD1|TRBV5-6
CASSLVRDRTYNEQFF
TGTGCCAGCAGCTTGGTTAGGGACAGGACTTACAATGAGCAGTTCTTC